The entry that follows covers one T cell receptor beta chain sequence. Only a few counts were recorded for this clonotype. The clone's antigen remains unknown. Per-nucleotide qualities are absent, and no much larger clonotype sits a single base away. This sample is part of a study of Graves' ophthalmopathy and Graves' hyperthyroidism (dated by TCRdb to the late 2010s). As for the study more broadly: Peripheral blood was collected at initial diagnosis, prior to any treatment. A discovery set of 90 to 100 patients (roughly 41 ophthalmopathy, fewer than 60 stable hyperthyroidism) was enrolled to explore V-J signatures distinguishing ophthalmopathy from hyperthyroidism. Following sample collection, hyperthyroidism patients were given methimazole at a starting dose of 30 mg daily, and ophthalmopathy patients were given high-dose intravenous methylprednisolone. In a handful of hyperthyroidism patients, the T-cell repertoire of thyroid tissue was compared with the T-cell repertoire of blood. The independent validation cohort included under 20 hyperthyroidism patients plus 17 patients who later progressed from hyperthyroidism to ophthalmopathy. TCR beta repertoire signatures were used to distinguish Graves' ophthalmopathy from Graves' hyperthyroidism and to predict progression to ophthalmopathy. In total, around 140 blood samples were TCR-sequenced: 40 to 45 ophthalmopathy, some 80 hyperthyroidism and some 17 hyperthyroidism-to-ophthalmopathy patients. The study at large found these results: Among expanded thyroid clonotypes with frequency above 0.001, most also showed up in blood, which suggests that blood repertoires may reflect the thyroid immune response. Sample size was not statistically predetermined, and group allocation was not concealed from the investigators. In cross-validation, the 13-signature model distinguished ophthalmopathy from stable hyperthyroidism with around 90% sensitivity and about 81% specificity, while in the test set the corresponding values were roughly 80% and 75%. In validation, the model predicted ophthalmopathy progression with about 71% sensitivity and about 77% specificity; 12 predicted patients were CT-confirmed with GO in a median of around 6.5 months.

The CDR3 measures 14 amino acids from cysteine to phenylalanine. The retained sequence is limited to the CDR3, 42 bases, with the frame set at the first base. CDR1 and CDR2, per the germline V gene, are SGHVS and FNYEAQ. The V end gives up 4 bases and the J end 6 bases, leaving 6 bases in the junction not matched to a gene. For repertoire sequencing, TCR beta CDR3 regions were amplified from RNA transcripts. A first-round RT-PCR used HTBI primers with the Qiagen OneStep RT-PCR kit, followed by a second-round multiplex PCR, size selection and purification. The libraries underwent paired-end sequencing with 100 bp reads on an Illumina HiSeq2000. As for how the authors treated the data: SOAPnuke was used to process the reads, throwing out any read that had adapters, had uncalled bases, had a mean Phred below 15, or lacked an exact constant-primer or identifier match. COPE v1.2.5 was used to merge high-quality paired reads. Each unique nucleotide sequence was treated as a clonotype, and MiTCR v1.1 was used to align the clonotypes to the IMGT TRB V, D and J references. The analysis was limited to V-J combinations with a frequency above 0.0001, which together covered over 99% of the repertoires. For each V-J combination, a TCR clonal expansion and chaos score was defined as F50 clonal expansion divided by the chaos observed in the TCRdist matrix. Welch's t-statistics and random forest were used to reduce the features to 10 to 15 V-J combinations, which were then used as input to a naive Bayes classifier. Thyroid-blood repertoire similarity was quantified with the Morisita-Horn index. TCRdb reanalyzed the raw reads on its own, using fastp at Q25 for trimming and MiXCR for clone calling, and kept in-frame beta chains. Rows are unified per CDR3 protein, each entry keeping the most common DNA and genes. TCRdb, not the authors, supplied the V and J calls. This sample has almost 750,000 distinct CDR3 sequences in its table, and around 40% of those were observed once. The ten largest clones represent less than 55% of the sample.

Ophthalmopathy patients were characterized by moderately to severely active disease, a Clinical Activity Score of at least 3, a NOSPECS grade of at least 4, and a disease duration under 3 months. Patients were excluded if they had other autoimmune diseases, uncontrolled infections, pregnancy or lactation. Clinical symptoms, serum thyroxine, TRAb, thyroid ultrasound and orbital computed tomography were used for diagnosis. PBMCs were isolated from about 9 ml of fresh peripheral blood by Ficoll-Paque density gradient centrifugation. Total RNA was extracted using Trizol reagent, and RNA quality was checked on an Agilent 2100 Bioanalyzer.

Sequences were obtained from peripheral blood. The origin of this receptor is an adult man with Graves' ophthalmopathy. The V and J genes are TRBV7-6 and TRBJ1-2; 9 central nucleotides agree with TRBD1. The CDR3 protein: CASSSPGQGNGYTF. The nucleotides read TGTGCCAGCAGCTCGCCGGGACAGGGAAATGGCTACACCTTC. Beyond the CDR3, the reference TRBV7-6 and TRBJ1-2 genes provide the residues; the full variable domain reads: GAGVSQSPRYKVTKRGQDVALRCDPISGHVSLYWYRQALGQGPEFLTYFNYEAQQDKSGLPNDRFSAERPEGSISTLTIQRTEQRDSAMYRCASSSPGQGNGYTFGSGTRLTVV.